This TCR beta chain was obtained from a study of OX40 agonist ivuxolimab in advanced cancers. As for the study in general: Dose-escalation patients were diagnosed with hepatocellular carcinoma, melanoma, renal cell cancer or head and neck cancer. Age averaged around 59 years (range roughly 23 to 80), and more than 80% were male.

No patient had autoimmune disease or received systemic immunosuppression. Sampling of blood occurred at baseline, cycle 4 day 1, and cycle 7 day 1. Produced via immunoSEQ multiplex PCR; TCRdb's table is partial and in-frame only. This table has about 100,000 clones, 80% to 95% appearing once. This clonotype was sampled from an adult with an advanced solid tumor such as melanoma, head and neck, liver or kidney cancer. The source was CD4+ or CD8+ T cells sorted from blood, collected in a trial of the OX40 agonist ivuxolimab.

The CDR3 nucleotides are TGCGCCAGCAGTGAAGGCCGAATAGGTGAGCAGTTCTTC. Protein product: CASSEGRIGEQFF. The chain combines TRBV10-2 with TRBJ2-1; D gene unclear. With 3 bases removed from V and 9 bases from J, the gap between germline ends came to 12 bases. The germline gives CDR1 WSHSY, CDR2 SAAADI. The CDR3 is 13 amino acids.